Listed below are T cell receptor beta chains from one sample, sequenced in a study of shared clonotypes between healthy human individuals. Libraries were prepared by immunoSEQ multiplex PCR; TCRdb keeps only in-frame clonotypes and omits some of them. The profile shows some 2,500,000 clones, roughly 90% of them singletons. Specimen: naive CD4+ T cells from PBMCs. These receptors came from a man aged 18 to 30 in good health. Some clones in this sample may be carry-over from other donors' samples. Both conserved end residues are part of each CDR3. Fields, in order: CDR3 protein, CDR3 DNA, CDR3 length, D gene, V gene, J gene, clone size. D genes are given only for firm matches. Only some rows state a clone size, as once, few, many or a class for expanded clones.

CDR3 protein: CASIYGTSGEPDTQYF
CDR3 DNA: TGTGCCAGCATTTACGGGACTAGCGGGGAGCCAGATACGCAGTATTTT
CDR3 length: 16
D gene: TRBD2
V gene: TRBV6-6
J gene: TRBJ2-3
clone size: NA

CDR3 protein: CASTPGTEGVQYF
CDR3 DNA: TGTGCCAGCACCCCCGGGACAGAAGGGGTGCAGTACTTC
CDR3 length: 13
D gene: TRBD1
V gene: TRBV6-1
J gene: TRBJ2-7
clone size: NA

CDR3 protein: CASRDPTGELFF
CDR3 DNA: TGTGCCAGTAGAGACCCAACCGGGGAGCTGTTTTTT
CDR3 length: 12
D gene: NA
V gene: TRBV19
J gene: TRBJ2-2
clone size: NA

CDR3 protein: CASSFLGPSSYNEQFF
CDR3 DNA: TGTGCCAGCAGTTTCCTTGGGCCTAGCTCCTACAATGAGCAGTTCTTC
CDR3 length: 16
D gene: NA
V gene: TRBV28
J gene: TRBJ2-1
clone size: NA

CDR3 protein: CASSFRLRTGGTEAFF
CDR3 DNA: TGTGCCAGCAGTTTCCGCCTGCGGACAGGGGGCACTGAAGCTTTCTTT
CDR3 length: 16
D gene: TRBD1
V gene: TRBV28
J gene: TRBJ1-1
clone size: NA

CDR3 protein: CASSLRKRETQYF
CDR3 DNA: TGCGCCAGCAGCTTACGGAAAAGAGAGACCCAGTACTTC
CDR3 length: 13
D gene: NA
V gene: TRBV5-1
J gene: TRBJ2-5
clone size: NA

CDR3 protein: CASSQLHRDNEQFF
CDR3 DNA: TGTGCCAGCAGCCAACTTCACAGGGACAATGAGCAGTTCTTC
CDR3 length: 14
D gene: NA
V gene: TRBV11-2
J gene: TRBJ2-1
clone size: few

CDR3 protein: CATSMVWKTEAFF
CDR3 DNA: TGTGCCACCAGCATGGTTTGGAAGACTGAAGCTTTCTTT
CDR3 length: 13
D gene: NA
V gene: TRBV15
J gene: TRBJ1-1
clone size: NA

CDR3 protein: CAISDATGGGPLHF
CDR3 DNA: TGTGCCATCAGTGATGCTACAGGGGGTGGACCCCTCCACTTT
CDR3 length: 14
D gene: TRBD1
V gene: TRBV10-3
J gene: TRBJ1-6
clone size: NA

CDR3 protein: CASSQVGGAGANVLTF
CDR3 DNA: TGTGCCAGCAGCCAAGTCGGGGGCGCTGGGGCCAACGTCCTGACTTTC
CDR3 length: 16
D gene: NA
V gene: TRBV16
J gene: TRBJ2-6
clone size: NA

CDR3 protein: CSVGWGRTVGTQYF
CDR3 DNA: TGCAGCGTTGGGTGGGGAAGGACTGTTGGTACGCAGTATTTT
CDR3 length: 14
D gene: NA
V gene: TRBV29-1
J gene: TRBJ2-3
clone size: NA

CDR3 protein: CASSGGLNQPQHF
CDR3 DNA: TGTGCCAGCAGCGGGGGCCTTAATCAGCCCCAGCATTTT
CDR3 length: 13
D gene: NA
V gene: TRBV5-4
J gene: TRBJ1-5
clone size: NA

CDR3 protein: CASSLGQGGKLFF
CDR3 DNA: TGCGCCAGCAGCTTGGGGCAGGGGGGAAAACTGTTTTTT
CDR3 length: 13
D gene: TRBD1
V gene: TRBV5-1
J gene: TRBJ1-4
clone size: NA

CDR3 protein: CASSQGHSYEQYF
CDR3 DNA: TGTGCCAGCAGCCAGGGGCATAGTTACGAGCAGTACTTC
CDR3 length: 13
D gene: NA
V gene: TRBV7-8
J gene: TRBJ2-7
clone size: NA

CDR3 protein: CASSLFPGSGNTIYF
CDR3 DNA: TGTGCCAGCAGCCTCTTCCCGGGCTCTGGAAACACCATATATTTT
CDR3 length: 15
D gene: NA
V gene: TRBV11-2
J gene: TRBJ1-3
clone size: NA

CDR3 protein: CASSIGGQGYEQYF
CDR3 DNA: TGTGCCAGTAGTATCGGAGGACAGGGGTACGAGCAGTACTTC
CDR3 length: 14
D gene: TRBD1
V gene: TRBV19
J gene: TRBJ2-7
clone size: NA

CDR3 protein: CASSFGGLADTQYF
CDR3 DNA: TGTGCCAGCAGCTTTGGGGGGCTTGCAGATACGCAGTATTTT
CDR3 length: 14
D gene: NA
V gene: TRBV7-9
J gene: TRBJ2-3
clone size: NA

CDR3 protein: CASSADHRGWDRTDTQYF
CDR3 DNA: TGTGCCAGCAGCGCGGACCACAGGGGTTGGGACCGGACAGATACGCAGTATTTT
CDR3 length: 18
D gene: TRBD1
V gene: TRBV5-4
J gene: TRBJ2-3
clone size: NA

CDR3 protein: CASREREGSYNEQFF
CDR3 DNA: TGCGCCAGCAGAGAGCGGGAGGGCTCCTACAATGAGCAGTTCTTC
CDR3 length: 15
D gene: TRBD2
V gene: TRBV5-1
J gene: TRBJ2-1
clone size: once

CDR3 protein: CASSRGGTNEKLFF
CDR3 DNA: TGTGCCAGCAGCAGGGGAGGTACTAATGAAAAACTGTTTTTT
CDR3 length: 14
D gene: NA
V gene: TRBV7-2
J gene: TRBJ1-4
clone size: NA